This T cell receptor beta chain was profiled in a study of T-cell memory formation after mild COVID-19. Findings of the study overall: Later expanders leaned CD4+, whereas day 15 to 85 contracting clones were balanced CD4/CD8.

TCRdb reprocessed the 5' RACE reads via MiXCR and lists one record per CDR3 protein. The sample has some 290,000 distinct CDR3 sequences, 15% to 20% seen once. The length of the CDR3 is 19 residues. Germline V lookup: CDR1 SGHVS, CDR2 FQNEAQ. Trimming removed 5 bases from V and 0 bases from J; junction bases left unmatched: 17. This clonotype was seen a few times. Its antigen remains unidentified. V usage is TRBV7-8 and J usage is TRBJ1-1, with 8 bases fitting TRBD1. The sequence derives from a man between 18 and 29 years old who had mild COVID-19 (a few samples of this study predate the infection). Cell type and time point are not known. Sequencing used PBMCs or a T cell subset sorted from them (not recorded which). This CDR3 reads CASSKIRTGRQRMNTEAFF. CDR3 coding DNA: TGTGCCAGCAGCAAAATAAGGACAGGGAGGCAGAGAATGAACACTGAAGCTTTCTTT.